The rows below give T cell receptor beta chains drawn from one sample of a study of cytomegalovirus exposure and HLA in healthy donors. Method: immunoSEQ multiplex PCR; TCRdb's copy keeps in-frame clones and lacks some. The data hold roughly 160,000 clones, with around 80% observed a single time. Sequencing was performed on PBMCs. Source of these receptors: a man between 40 and 49 years old in good health and CMV-seronegative. Both conserved end residues are part of each CDR3. The D gene is left open where the match is weak. Rows may omit the clone size; those that give it use once, few, many or a size class.

abundance: once
v_gene: TRBV28
j_gene: TRBJ2-2
d_gene: TRBD1
CDR3nt: TGTGCCAGTTTACAGGGGTTAGGTCGAGTGAACACCGGGGAGCTGTTTTTT
CDR3aa: CASLQGLGRVNTGELFF

abundance: .
v_gene: TRBV28
j_gene: TRBJ2-7
d_gene: .
CDR3nt: TGTGCCAGCAGTTCCCACTCGAGAAGCTCCTACGAGCAGTACTTC
CDR3aa: CASSSHSRSSYEQYF

abundance: .
v_gene: TRBV27
j_gene: TRBJ1-5
d_gene: TRBD1
CDR3nt: TGTGCCAGCACCCCCGGACAGGGAAATCAGCCCCAGCATTTT
CDR3aa: CASTPGQGNQPQHF

abundance: .
v_gene: TRBV6-5
j_gene: TRBJ1-6
d_gene: .
CDR3nt: TGTGCCAGCAGTTTCCAGAATTCACCCCTCCACTTT
CDR3aa: CASSFQNSPLHF

abundance: .
v_gene: TRBV28
j_gene: TRBJ2-7
d_gene: TRBD2
CDR3nt: TGTGCCAGCACCTTCAGCGGGGACGAGCAGTACTTC
CDR3aa: CASTFSGDEQYF

abundance: .
v_gene: TRBV21-1
j_gene: TRBJ1-1
d_gene: .
CDR3nt: TGTGCCAGCAGCAAAGAGCCGGACAAGAAAAGGGCTGAAGCTTTCTTT
CDR3aa: CASSKEPDKKRAEAFF

abundance: .
v_gene: TRBV28
j_gene: TRBJ1-1
d_gene: .
CDR3nt: TGTGCCAGCAGGCCGGGACACCCGAACACTGAAGCTTTCTTT
CDR3aa: CASRPGHPNTEAFF

abundance: .
v_gene: TRBV12-5
j_gene: TRBJ2-3
d_gene: .
CDR3nt: TGTGCTAGTTCGGGTACATGGCCCCCAGATACGCAGTATTTT
CDR3aa: CASSGTWPPDTQYF

abundance: .
v_gene: TRBV13
j_gene: TRBJ2-1
d_gene: TRBD1
CDR3nt: TGTGCCAGCAGCCTCACTTTGGGACAGGGTAACAATGAGCAGTTCTTC
CDR3aa: CASSLTLGQGNNEQFF

abundance: .
v_gene: TRBV28
j_gene: TRBJ2-1
d_gene: TRBD1
CDR3nt: TGTGCCAGCAGGACCGGACAGGTTAGCTCCTACAATGAGCAGTTCTTC
CDR3aa: CASRTGQVSSYNEQFF

abundance: .
v_gene: TRBV5-1
j_gene: TRBJ1-1
d_gene: TRBD1
CDR3nt: TGCGCCAGCAGTGCGAACACGGGACAGTACACTGAAGCTTTCTTT
CDR3aa: CASSANTGQYTEAFF

abundance: once
v_gene: TRBV30
j_gene: TRBJ2-7
d_gene: TRBD2
CDR3nt: TGTGCCTGGGTACTAGCGGGGGGAGTTGGCGAGCAGTACTTC
CDR3aa: CAWVLAGGVGEQYF

abundance: .
v_gene: TRBV29-1
j_gene: TRBJ2-1
d_gene: .
CDR3nt: TGCAGCCTGCTCAGGGTCAACAATGAGCAGTTCTTC
CDR3aa: CSLLRVNNEQFF

abundance: .
v_gene: TRBV25-1
j_gene: TRBJ2-7
d_gene: TRBD1
CDR3nt: TGTGCCAGCATCTGGCGAAGGGGGCGAGGGTATACGCAGCAGTACTTC
CDR3aa: CASIWRRGRGYTQQYF

abundance: .
v_gene: TRBV5-1
j_gene: TRBJ2-2
d_gene: .
CDR3nt: TGCGCCAGCAAGCTTACCGGGGAGCTGTTTTTT
CDR3aa: CASKLTGELFF

abundance: .
v_gene: TRBV9
j_gene: TRBJ2-2
d_gene: .
CDR3nt: TGTGCCAGCAGCTTACGACCGACAACCGGGGAGCTGTTTTTT
CDR3aa: CASSLRPTTGELFF

abundance: .
v_gene: TRBV29-1
j_gene: TRBJ2-5
d_gene: TRBD2
CDR3nt: TGCAGCCTCAAGAGCGGGAGGCCTGGGGAGACCCAGTACTTC
CDR3aa: CSLKSGRPGETQYF

abundance: .
v_gene: TRBV19
j_gene: TRBJ1-5
d_gene: .
CDR3nt: TGTGCCAGTAAAGACAGGCCCTGGAGCAATCAGCCCCAGCATTTT
CDR3aa: CASKDRPWSNQPQHF

abundance: .
v_gene: TRBV28
j_gene: TRBJ2-6
d_gene: .
CDR3nt: TGTGCCAGCATTAGGCGCGGAACGAACTCTGGGGCCAACGTCCTGACTTTC
CDR3aa: CASIRRGTNSGANVLTF

abundance: .
v_gene: TRBV2
j_gene: TRBJ2-1
d_gene: TRBD1
CDR3nt: TGTGCCAGCAGTGAGGGGACAGGGATGAATGAGCAGTTCTTC
CDR3aa: CASSEGTGMNEQFF

abundance: .
v_gene: TRBV5-1
j_gene: TRBJ2-3
d_gene: TRBD2
CDR3nt: TGCGCCAGCAGCTTTAAGCCTGCGGGAGTAGGCGTCGCAGATACGCAGTATTTT
CDR3aa: CASSFKPAGVGVADTQYF

abundance: once
v_gene: TRBV7-2
j_gene: TRBJ2-7
d_gene: .
CDR3nt: TGTGCCAGCAGCTTAAGCCCCTACGAGCAGTACTTC
CDR3aa: CASSLSPYEQYF

abundance: .
v_gene: TRBV30
j_gene: TRBJ1-5
d_gene: .
CDR3nt: TGTGCCTGGGAATCCCACCTAAGCAATCAGCCCCAGCATTTT
CDR3aa: CAWESHLSNQPQHF

abundance: .
v_gene: TRBV29-1
j_gene: TRBJ2-3
d_gene: .
CDR3nt: TGCAGCGTTCTAGGGGCTGATACGCAGTATTTT
CDR3aa: CSVLGADTQYF

abundance: .
v_gene: TRBV6-6
j_gene: TRBJ1-5
d_gene: .
CDR3nt: TGTGCCAGCAGTTACACGGGGGGCAATCAGCCCCAGCATTTT
CDR3aa: CASSYTGGNQPQHF

abundance: .
v_gene: TRBV9
j_gene: TRBJ2-2
d_gene: TRBD1
CDR3nt: TGTGCCAGCAGCGTAGGCGCCAGGGGGATCGCCGGGGAGCTGTTTTTT
CDR3aa: CASSVGARGIAGELFF

abundance: .
v_gene: TRBV7-9
j_gene: TRBJ2-7
d_gene: TRBD1
CDR3nt: TGTGCCAGCAGCTTTACAGGGGGCAGATCCTACGAGCAGTACTTC
CDR3aa: CASSFTGGRSYEQYF

abundance: .
v_gene: TRBV28
j_gene: TRBJ2-7
d_gene: .
CDR3nt: TGTGCCAGCAGTTTGAGCGTGAGCTCCTACGAGCAGTACTTC
CDR3aa: CASSLSVSSYEQYF

abundance: once
v_gene: TRBV5-4
j_gene: TRBJ2-2
d_gene: TRBD2
CDR3nt: TGTGCCAGCAGCTTGATGGCGGGGGACACCGGGGAGCTGTTTTTT
CDR3aa: CASSLMAGDTGELFF

abundance: .
v_gene: TRBV2
j_gene: TRBJ1-5
d_gene: TRBD1
CDR3nt: TGTGCCAGCAGTCACAGGGGGGGGAGCAATCAGCCCCAGCATTTT
CDR3aa: CASSHRGGSNQPQHF

abundance: .
v_gene: TRBV9
j_gene: TRBJ1-1
d_gene: .
CDR3nt: TGTGCCAGCACAATATCGGGGGGATTCACTGAAGCTTTCTTT
CDR3aa: CASTISGGFTEAFF

abundance: .
v_gene: TRBV28
j_gene: TRBJ1-1
d_gene: .
CDR3nt: TGTGCCAGCAGCTGGTGGGGCCGGGGGGGCACTGAAGCTTTCTTT
CDR3aa: CASSWWGRGGTEAFF

abundance: .
v_gene: TRBV28
j_gene: TRBJ2-5
d_gene: TRBD2
CDR3nt: TGTGCCAGCAGTCCGCAAAGCGGGAGGGCCGCAGAGACCCAGTACTTC
CDR3aa: CASSPQSGRAAETQYF

abundance: .
v_gene: TRBV13
j_gene: TRBJ1-1
d_gene: .
CDR3nt: TGTGCCAGCAGCTTCGGTAGAGAGATGAACACTGAAGCTTTCTTT
CDR3aa: CASSFGREMNTEAFF

abundance: .
v_gene: TRBV5-4
j_gene: TRBJ2-7
d_gene: TRBD2
CDR3nt: TGTGCCAGCAGCCCGGATAGCGGGACGCGCCAATACGAGCAGTACTTC
CDR3aa: CASSPDSGTRQYEQYF

abundance: .
v_gene: TRBV29-1
j_gene: TRBJ2-1
d_gene: TRBD1
CDR3nt: TGCAGCGTTGCTCCCGGGACAGATAAGACTGAGCAGTTCTTC
CDR3aa: CSVAPGTDKTEQFF

abundance: .
v_gene: TRBV19
j_gene: TRBJ1-1
d_gene: .
CDR3nt: TGTGCCAGCCAACCCTATATGAACACTGAAGCTTTCTTT
CDR3aa: CASQPYMNTEAFF

abundance: .
v_gene: TRBV2
j_gene: TRBJ2-7
d_gene: TRBD1
CDR3nt: TGTGCCAGCGGAAGTGACAGGGGGCTTTTCTACGAGCAGTACTTC
CDR3aa: CASGSDRGLFYEQYF

abundance: .
v_gene: TRBV5-1
j_gene: TRBJ2-5
d_gene: .
CDR3nt: TGCGCCAGCAGAGATGTACTAGGCGATCAGGAGACCCAGTACTTC
CDR3aa: CASRDVLGDQETQYF

abundance: few
v_gene: TRBV7-9
j_gene: TRBJ2-7
d_gene: TRBD2
CDR3nt: TGTGCCAGCAGCCCCGGGAGGGGCTCAAACTACGAGCAGTACTTC
CDR3aa: CASSPGRGSNYEQYF

abundance: .
v_gene: TRBV7-6
j_gene: TRBJ2-1
d_gene: .
CDR3nt: TGTGCCAGCAGCTTAGAAAACTCCTTGACTCCCTACAATGAGCAGTTCTTC
CDR3aa: CASSLENSLTPYNEQFF

abundance: .
v_gene: TRBV9
j_gene: TRBJ2-1
d_gene: TRBD2
CDR3nt: TGTGCCAGCAGCGTAGGGGCGGGAGGAATCGGTGAGCAGTTCTTC
CDR3aa: CASSVGAGGIGEQFF

abundance: .
v_gene: TRBV4-1
j_gene: TRBJ1-1
d_gene: TRBD1
CDR3nt: TGCGCCAGCAGCACCTCCGGGACAGGTGACACTGAAGCTTTCTTT
CDR3aa: CASSTSGTGDTEAFF

abundance: .
v_gene: TRBV13
j_gene: TRBJ2-1
d_gene: .
CDR3nt: TGTGCCAGTGAACCGGGGGACGCAAACAATGAGCAGTTCTTC
CDR3aa: CASEPGDANNEQFF

abundance: .
v_gene: TRBV27
j_gene: TRBJ2-5
d_gene: .
CDR3nt: TGTGCCAGCAGTTTAACTAGACAAGAGACCCAGTACTTC
CDR3aa: CASSLTRQETQYF

abundance: .
v_gene: TRBV15
j_gene: TRBJ1-1
d_gene: .
CDR3nt: TGTGCCACCAGCAGGTACAGGGAGGGAAACACTGAAGCTTTCTTT
CDR3aa: CATSRYREGNTEAFF

abundance: .
v_gene: TRBV19
j_gene: TRBJ2-3
d_gene: .
CDR3nt: TGTGCCAGTAGTATTCGAACTAGCACAGATACGCAGTATTTT
CDR3aa: CASSIRTSTDTQYF

abundance: .
v_gene: TRBV7-9
j_gene: TRBJ2-1
d_gene: TRBD2
CDR3nt: TGTTCCAGCAGACCCCCTGGCGGGAGCTCCTACAATGAGCAGTTCTTC
CDR3aa: CSSRPPGGSSYNEQFF

abundance: .
v_gene: TRBV4-2
j_gene: TRBJ2-1
d_gene: TRBD2
CDR3nt: TGTGCCAGCAGCCAAATCCGGACTAGCAATGAGCAGTTCTTC
CDR3aa: CASSQIRTSNEQFF

abundance: .
v_gene: TRBV2
j_gene: TRBJ1-2
d_gene: .
CDR3nt: TGTGCCAGTTACAGGACACCCAACTATGGCTACACCTTC
CDR3aa: CASYRTPNYGYTF

abundance: once
v_gene: TRBV5-1
j_gene: TRBJ2-3
d_gene: TRBD2
CDR3nt: TGCGCCAGCAGCTTGGGCGGGGGGCGAGGCACAGATACGCAGTATTTT
CDR3aa: CASSLGGGRGTDTQYF

abundance: .
v_gene: TRBV19
j_gene: TRBJ2-3
d_gene: TRBD2
CDR3nt: TGTGCCAGTAGTATCCCCAAGGGACTAGCAGCGTCTCATACGCAGTATTTT
CDR3aa: CASSIPKGLAASHTQYF